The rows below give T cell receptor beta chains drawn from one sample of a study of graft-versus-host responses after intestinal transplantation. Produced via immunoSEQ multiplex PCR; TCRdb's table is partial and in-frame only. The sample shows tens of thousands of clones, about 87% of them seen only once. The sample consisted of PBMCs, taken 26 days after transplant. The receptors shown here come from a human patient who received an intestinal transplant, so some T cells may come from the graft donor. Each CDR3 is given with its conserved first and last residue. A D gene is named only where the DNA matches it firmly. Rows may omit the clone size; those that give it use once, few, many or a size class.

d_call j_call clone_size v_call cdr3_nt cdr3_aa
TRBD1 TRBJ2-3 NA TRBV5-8 TGTGCCAGCAACCCAGGGACAGCCAGCACAGATACGCAGTATTTT CASNPGTASTDTQYF
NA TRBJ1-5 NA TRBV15 TGTGCCACCAGGGGGGCGAATCAGCCCCAGCATTTT CATRGANQPQHF
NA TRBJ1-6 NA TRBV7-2 TGTGCCAGCAGCCCCCGACCGGAGGGTCAATCACCCCTCCACTTT CASSPRPEGQSPLHF
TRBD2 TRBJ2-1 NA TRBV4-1 TGCGCCAGCAGCCACAGCGGGGGGGTCTACAATGAGCAGTTCTTC CASSHSGGVYNEQFF
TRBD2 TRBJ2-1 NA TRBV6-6 TGTGCCAGCAGTTACACCATAGCGGGGGGGGTCAATGAGCAGTTCTTC CASSYTIAGGVNEQFF
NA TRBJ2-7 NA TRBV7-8 TGTGCCAGCAGCTTACTGGCTGGGGGGGGGCCAGACTCCTACGAGCAGTACTTC CASSLLAGGGPDSYEQYF
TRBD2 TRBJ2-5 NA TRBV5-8 TGTGCCAGCAGAACTACCCGACTAGCGGGGCAAGAGACCCAGTACTTC CASRTTRLAGQETQYF
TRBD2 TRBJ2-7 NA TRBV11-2 TGTGCCAGCAGCTTAGGCGGGGGGGAGTACGAGCAGTACTTC CASSLGGGEYEQYF
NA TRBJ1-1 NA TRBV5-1 TGCGCCAGCAGCTTGGGGCAGGGTGGTGGCACTGAAGCTTTCTTT CASSLGQGGGTEAFF
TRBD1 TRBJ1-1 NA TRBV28 TGTGCCAGCAGTTTAGTCCCGACAGGGGTGAACACTGAAGCTTTCTTT CASSLVPTGVNTEAFF
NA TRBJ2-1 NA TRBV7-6 TGTGCCAGCAGCTTAGCTAACAATGAGCAGTTCTTC CASSLANNEQFF
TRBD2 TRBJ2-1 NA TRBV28 TGTGCCAGCAGTTTATCGGCGGGAGTCACCTACAATGAGCAGTTCTTC CASSLSAGVTYNEQFF
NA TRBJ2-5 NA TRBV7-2 TGTGCCAGCAGCTTAGTGGGCGGGGACAGCTTTCTAGAGACCCAGTACTTC CASSLVGGDSFLETQYF
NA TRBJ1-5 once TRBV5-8 TGTGCCAGCGAATACTGGGGCAAAAAGGCTCAGGGCAATCAGCCCCAGCATTTT CASEYWGKKAQGNQPQHF
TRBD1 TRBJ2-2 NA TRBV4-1 TGCGCCAGCAGCCAAGGGACAGGGAATGGGGAGCTGTTTTTT CASSQGTGNGELFF
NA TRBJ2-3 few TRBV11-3 TGTGCCAGCAGGGCGGGGGCCACAGATACGCAGTATTTT CASRAGATDTQYF
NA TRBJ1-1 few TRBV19 TGTGCCAGTAGTATAGATCTCAGGTCTCACACTGAAGCTTTCTTT CASSIDLRSHTEAFF